The next 4 T cell receptor beta chains were all read from a single sample in a study of identical twins (dated by TCRdb to about 2016). The library relied on 5' RACE. TCRdb records Illumina HiSeq 2000 as the sequencer. Starting from the raw public reads, TCRdb applied fastp trimming at Q25, assembled clones with MiXCR and retained in-frame beta chains. CDR3 protein duplicates are merged, each entry listing the most common genes and DNA. Within this sample are 500,000 to 550,000 distinct CDR3 sequences, with roughly 21% of them counted one time only. The ten largest clones add up to 0.75% to 0.95% of the sample. The data also belong to a second study, concerning T cells expressing NK-cell markers.

Sequencing was performed on CD4+ T cells sorted from blood. The receptor set was obtained from a woman between 18 and 29 years old in good health.

This chain links TRBV20-1 with TRBJ1-2; perhaps TRBD1 as D (6 bases). The CDR3 is made up of 14 amino acids. The V gene lost 2 bases and the J gene lost 4 bases, with 14 bases spanning the gap. Germline V gives CDR1 DFQATT, CDR2 SNEGSKA (reference sequence). CDR3 protein: CSARPPQGSYGYTF. The DNA for the CDR3 is TGCAGTGCTAGACCGCCACAGGGCTCCTATGGCTACACCTTC.

The rearrangement uses TRBV6-1 and TRBJ2-1; the match to TRBD2 covers 8 bases. Per germline, CDR1 MNHNS and CDR2 SASEGT. V was pared by 6 bases and J by 9 bases, with 10 bases of the junction left unmatched. This CDR3 contains 14 residues. CDR3 loop: CASRRSGGLGEQFF. The CDR3 DNA follows: TGTGCCAGCAGGAGAAGCGGGGGATTGGGTGAGCAGTTCTTC.

This chain uses TRBV20-1 with TRBJ2-7; TRBD1 matches 10 bases. Germline CDR1 reads DFQATT; CDR2 reads SNEGSKA (reference sequence). The J segment lost 6 bases and the V segment lost 4 bases, leaving 9 bases of the junction unmatched. The CDR3 contains 14 residues. The CDR3 nucleotides are TGCAGTGCTATACCGGGACAGGGGATACGCGAGCAGTACTTC. Translated, it gives CSAIPGQGIREQYF.

The chain is built from TRBV20-1 and TRBJ1-2; 8 bases agree with TRBD1. Germline V gives CDR1 DFQATT, CDR2 SNEGSKA (reference sequence). V lost 0 bases to trimming and J lost 6 bases; unmatched junction nucleotides: 6. The CDR3 covers 14 residues. CDR3 in amino acids: CSARDNRGRDGYTF. CDR3 bases: TGCAGTGCTAGAGACAACAGGGGGAGGGATGGCTACACCTTC.